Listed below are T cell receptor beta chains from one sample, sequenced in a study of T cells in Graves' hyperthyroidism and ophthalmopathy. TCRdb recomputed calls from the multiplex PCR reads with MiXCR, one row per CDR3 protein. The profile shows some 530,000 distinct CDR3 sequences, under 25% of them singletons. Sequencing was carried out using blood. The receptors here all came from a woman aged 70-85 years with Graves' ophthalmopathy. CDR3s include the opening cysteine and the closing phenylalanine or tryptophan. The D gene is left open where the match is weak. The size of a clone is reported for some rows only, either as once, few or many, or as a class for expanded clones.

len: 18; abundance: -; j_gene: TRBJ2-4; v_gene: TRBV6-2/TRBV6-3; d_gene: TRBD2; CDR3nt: TGTGCCAGCAGTTACTTTTCGGAACTAGCGGGAACCCAAAACATTCAGTACTTC; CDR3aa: CASSYFSELAGTQNIQYF
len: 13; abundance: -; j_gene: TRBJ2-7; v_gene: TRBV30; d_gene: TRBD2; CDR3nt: TGTGCCTGGAGTAAGGCGGGGGGCTACGAGCAGTACTTC; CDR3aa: CAWSKAGGYEQYF
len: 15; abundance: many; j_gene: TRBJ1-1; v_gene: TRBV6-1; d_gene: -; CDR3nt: TGTGCCAGCAGTGAAGACCCAGGGCTCGACACTGAAGCTTTCTTT; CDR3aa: CASSEDPGLDTEAFF
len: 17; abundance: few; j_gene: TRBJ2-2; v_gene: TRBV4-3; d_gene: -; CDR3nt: TGCGCCAGCAGCCAACTTACAGGGTGGGGGAACACCGGGGAGCTGTTTTTT; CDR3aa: CASSQLTGWGNTGELFF
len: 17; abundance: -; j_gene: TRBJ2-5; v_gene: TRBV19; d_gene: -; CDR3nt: TGTGCCAATGGCAGTTTTTGGGCTAGCGACAACCAAGAGACCCAGTACTTC; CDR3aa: CANGSFWASDNQETQYF
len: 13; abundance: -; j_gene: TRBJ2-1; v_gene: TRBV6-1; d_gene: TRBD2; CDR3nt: TGTGCCAGCTCCCCCCGGGCTAGCGGTATGCAGTTCTTC; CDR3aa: CASSPRASGMQFF
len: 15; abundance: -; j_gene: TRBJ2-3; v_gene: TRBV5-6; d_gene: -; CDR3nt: TGTGCCAGCAGCTTGCTAGCTGACGAGAGGGATACGCAGTATTTT; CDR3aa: CASSLLADERDTQYF
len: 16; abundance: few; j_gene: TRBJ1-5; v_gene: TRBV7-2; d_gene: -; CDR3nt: TGTGCCAGCAGCTTAGATTGGGTATCCGGCAATCAGCCCCAGCATTTT; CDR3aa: CASSLDWVSGNQPQHF
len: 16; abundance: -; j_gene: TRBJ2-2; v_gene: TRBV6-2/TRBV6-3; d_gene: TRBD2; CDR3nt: TGTGCCAGCGGGGGGGCTAGCGGGATCGTCGCCGGGGAGCTGTTTTTT; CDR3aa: CASGGASGIVAGELFF
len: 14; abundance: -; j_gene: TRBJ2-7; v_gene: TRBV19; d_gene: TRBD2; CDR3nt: TGTGCCACCGGTCTAGCGGGCCGCTCCTACGAGCAGTACTTC; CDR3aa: CATGLAGRSYEQYF
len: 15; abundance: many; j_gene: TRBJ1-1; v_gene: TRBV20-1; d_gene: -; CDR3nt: TGCAGTGCTAGAGACCAAAGAGGGAGGAGCACTGAAGCTTTCTTT; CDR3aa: CSARDQRGRSTEAFF
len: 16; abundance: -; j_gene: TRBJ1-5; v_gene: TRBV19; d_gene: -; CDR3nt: TGTGCCAGTAGTATTAGACAGTATGATAGCAATCAGCCCCAGCATTTT; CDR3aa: CASSIRQYDSNQPQHF
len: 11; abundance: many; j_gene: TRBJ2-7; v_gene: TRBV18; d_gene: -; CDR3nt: TGTGCCAGCTCACCCAAGGAAGAGCAGTACTTC; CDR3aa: CASSPKEEQYF
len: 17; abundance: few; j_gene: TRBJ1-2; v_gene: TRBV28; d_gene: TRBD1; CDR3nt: TGTGCCAGCAGTTTATCCCTAGTGACCACAGGGGGCGTTGGCTACACCTTC; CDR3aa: CASSLSLVTTGGVGYTF
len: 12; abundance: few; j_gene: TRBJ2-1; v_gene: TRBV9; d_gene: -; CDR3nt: TGTGCCAGCAGCGTACCCAACAATGAGCAGTTCTTC; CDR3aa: CASSVPNNEQFF
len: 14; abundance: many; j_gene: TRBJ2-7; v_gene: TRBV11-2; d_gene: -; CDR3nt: TGTGCCAGCAGTTGGTTAGGGGGAGGATACGAGCAGTACTTC; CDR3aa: CASSWLGGGYEQYF
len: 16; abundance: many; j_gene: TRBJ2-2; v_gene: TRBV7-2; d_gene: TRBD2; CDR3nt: TGTGCCAGCAGCTTAGCCGGGACTACGGGCACCGGGGAGCTGTTTTTT; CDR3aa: CASSLAGTTGTGELFF
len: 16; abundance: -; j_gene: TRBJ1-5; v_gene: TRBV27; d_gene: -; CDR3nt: TGTGCCAGCAGTTTATCGTCGGTATATAGCAATCAGCCCCAGCATTTT; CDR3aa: CASSLSSVYSNQPQHF
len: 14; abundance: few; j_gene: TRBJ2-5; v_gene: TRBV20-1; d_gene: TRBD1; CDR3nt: TGCAGTGCCATAAGAAGCACAGGGGAAGAGACCCAGTACTTC; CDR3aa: CSAIRSTGEETQYF
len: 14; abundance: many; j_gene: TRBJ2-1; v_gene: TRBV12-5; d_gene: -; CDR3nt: TGTGCTAGTGGTTTCCTGCGGCGGAACGGTGAGCAGTTCTTC; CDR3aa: CASGFLRRNGEQFF
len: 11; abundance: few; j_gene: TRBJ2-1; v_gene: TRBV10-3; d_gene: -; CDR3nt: TGTGCCATCAGTGTCGGGGGTGAGCAGTTCTTC; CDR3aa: CAISVGGEQFF
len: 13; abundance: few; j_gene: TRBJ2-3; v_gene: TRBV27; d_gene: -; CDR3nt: TGTGCCAGCAGTAACCCAACAGGGTACACGCAGTATTTT; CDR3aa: CASSNPTGYTQYF
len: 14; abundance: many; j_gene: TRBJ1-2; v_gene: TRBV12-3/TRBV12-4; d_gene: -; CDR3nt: TGTGCCAGCAGTCCAACGACAGGAACCTATGGCTACACCTTC; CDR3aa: CASSPTTGTYGYTF
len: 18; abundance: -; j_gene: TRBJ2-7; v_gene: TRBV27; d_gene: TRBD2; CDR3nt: TGTGCCAGCATTCTGATGACTAGCGGGAGGGCCGTGGCCTACGAGCAGTACTTC; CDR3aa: CASILMTSGRAVAYEQYF
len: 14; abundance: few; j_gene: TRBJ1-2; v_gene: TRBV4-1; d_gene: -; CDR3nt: TGCGCCAGCAGCCAAGTGGGTAGCATGGATGGCTACACCTTC; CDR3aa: CASSQVGSMDGYTF
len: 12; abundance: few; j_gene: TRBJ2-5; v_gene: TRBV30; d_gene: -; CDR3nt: TGTGCCTGGAGTGACAACCAAGAGACCCAGTACTTC; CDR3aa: CAWSDNQETQYF
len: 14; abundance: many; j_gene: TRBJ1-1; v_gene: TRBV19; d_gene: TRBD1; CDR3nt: TGTGCCAGTAGGAGACAGGGGGCGAACACTGAAGCTTTCTTT; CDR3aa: CASRRQGANTEAFF
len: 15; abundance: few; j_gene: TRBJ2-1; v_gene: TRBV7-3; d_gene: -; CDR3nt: TGTGCCAGCAGCTTATCCGGTAACGCCTGGAATGAGCAGTTCTTC; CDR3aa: CASSLSGNAWNEQFF
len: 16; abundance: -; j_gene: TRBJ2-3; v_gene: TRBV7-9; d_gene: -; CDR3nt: TGTGCCAGCAGCTTAGGGGCTAGCGTGAGTGCAGATACGCAGTATTTT; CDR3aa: CASSLGASVSADTQYF
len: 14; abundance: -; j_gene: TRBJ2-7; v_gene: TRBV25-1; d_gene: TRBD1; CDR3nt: TGTGCCAGCAGCGCAAGACAGGGGGCTTACGAGCAGTACTTC; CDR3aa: CASSARQGAYEQYF
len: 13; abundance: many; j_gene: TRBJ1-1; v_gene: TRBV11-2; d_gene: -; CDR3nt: TGTGCCAGCAGCTTACATGCTATTGCTGAAGCTTTCTTT; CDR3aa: CASSLHAIAEAFF
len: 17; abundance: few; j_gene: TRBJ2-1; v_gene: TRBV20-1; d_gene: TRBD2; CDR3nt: TGCAGTGCTAGACCCCACGACTTTGCGGGAGGTGGTGATGAGCAGTTCTTC; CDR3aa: CSARPHDFAGGGDEQFF
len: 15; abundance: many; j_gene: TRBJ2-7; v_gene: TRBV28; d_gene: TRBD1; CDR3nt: TGTGCCAGCAGCCCCGGGACAGGGGACCACAACGAGCAGTACTTC; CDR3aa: CASSPGTGDHNEQYF
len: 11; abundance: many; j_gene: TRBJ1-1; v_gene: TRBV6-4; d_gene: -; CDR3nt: TGTGCCAGCAGTGAAGGGGGTGAAGCTTTCTTT; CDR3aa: CASSEGGEAFF
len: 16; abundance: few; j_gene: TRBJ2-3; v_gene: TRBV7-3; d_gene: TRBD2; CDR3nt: TGTGCCAGCAGCTTAGCAGCGGGAGGTATCACAGATACGCAGTATTTT; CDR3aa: CASSLAAGGITDTQYF
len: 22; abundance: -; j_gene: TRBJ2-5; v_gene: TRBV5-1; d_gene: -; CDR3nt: TGCGCCAGCAGCTTGGAAGGACAGGGGGCCAGAGCTAGCGGGAGGGCCTCGGAGACCCAGTACTTC; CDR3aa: CASSLEGQGARASGRASETQYF
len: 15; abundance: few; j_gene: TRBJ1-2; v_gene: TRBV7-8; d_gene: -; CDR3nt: TGTGCCAGCAGCTTAGGGGGGGGGGCCGGCTATGGCTACACCTTC; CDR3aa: CASSLGGGAGYGYTF
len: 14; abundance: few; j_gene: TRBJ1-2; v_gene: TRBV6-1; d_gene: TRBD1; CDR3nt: TGTGCCAGCAGACGGACAGGATTAAGCTATGGCTACACCTTC; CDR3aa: CASRRTGLSYGYTF
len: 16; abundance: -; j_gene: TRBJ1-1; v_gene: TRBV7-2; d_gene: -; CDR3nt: TGTGCCAGCAGCTTGGAAGGTTCAGGGGCGAACACTGAAGCTTTCTTT; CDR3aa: CASSLEGSGANTEAFF
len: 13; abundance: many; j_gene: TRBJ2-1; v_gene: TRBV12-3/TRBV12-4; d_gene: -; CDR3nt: TGTGCCAGCAGTTCCTCGGTATCCAATGAGCAGTTCTTC; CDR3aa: CASSSSVSNEQFF
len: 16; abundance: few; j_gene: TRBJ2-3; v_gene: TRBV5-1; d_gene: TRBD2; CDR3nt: TGCGCCAGCAGCCCCGGACTAGCGGTAACCACAGATACGCAGTATTTT; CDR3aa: CASSPGLAVTTDTQYF
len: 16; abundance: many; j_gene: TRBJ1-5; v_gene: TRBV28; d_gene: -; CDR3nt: TGTGCCAGCAGTTCTAAGAAGGGAAAGGGTCGTCAGCCCCAGCATTTT; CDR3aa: CASSSKKGKGRQPQHF
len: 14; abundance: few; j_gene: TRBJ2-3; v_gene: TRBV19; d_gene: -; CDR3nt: TGTGCCAGTAGTGGGGTACAGGGCACAGATACGCAGTATTTT; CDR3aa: CASSGVQGTDTQYF
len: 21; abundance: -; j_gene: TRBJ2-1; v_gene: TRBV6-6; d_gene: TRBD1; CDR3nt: TGTGCCAGCAGTTACCCCGGGGGACAGGGGATAAGGCTAGCGGGTAACAATGAGCAGTTCTTC; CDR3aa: CASSYPGGQGIRLAGNNEQFF
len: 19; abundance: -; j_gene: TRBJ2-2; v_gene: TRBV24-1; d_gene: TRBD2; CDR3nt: TGTGCCACCAGTGACCCCGGGACTAGCGGGTCCCGGCACACCGGGGAGCTGTTTTTT; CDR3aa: CATSDPGTSGSRHTGELFF